One and the same sample provided the 32 T cell receptor beta chains below, sequenced in a study of cytomegalovirus exposure and HLA in healthy donors. The PCR had 60 Vbeta and 13 Jbeta primers. Libraries were prepared by immunoSEQ multiplex PCR; TCRdb keeps only in-frame clonotypes and omits some of them. The sample includes tens of thousands of clones. Sequencing used PBMCs. These receptors were collected from a female donor in good health and CMV-seropositive.

V is TRBV28 and J is TRBJ1-5; maybe TRBD1 (6 bases). This CDR3 comprises 16 residues. V was shortened by 1 base and J by 5 bases, with 15 bases between the two germline ends. Germline CDR1 reads MDHEN; CDR2 reads SYDVKM. The CDR3: CASSLSRGSFDQPQHF. The CDR3 coding sequence is TGTGCCAGCAGTTTATCGAGGGGGTCCTTTGATCAGCCCCAGCATTTT.

The V and J genes are TRBV20-1 and TRBJ2-4; D gene uncertain. Germline V lookup: CDR1 DFQATT, CDR2 SNEGSKA (reference sequence). The V gene lost 3 bases and the J gene lost 8 bases, with 8 bases spanning the gap. The CDR3 is made up of 11 amino acids. In nucleotides, the CDR3 is TGCAGTGCTAGGTCTTCCTACATTCAGTACTTC. Translation gives CSARSSYIQYF.

This chain connects TRBV5-1 to TRBJ2-3; TRBD1 matches at 9 bases. The germline CDR1 and CDR2 sequences are SGHRS and YFSETQ. The CDR3 extends over 16 amino acids. V shed 4 bases, J shed 2 bases, and the junction held 8 bases outside the gene matches. The CDR3 bases are TGCGCCAGCAGCCGGACGGGACAGGGCCTCACAGATACGCAGTATTTT. This codes for CASSRTGQGLTDTQYF. Filled out from reference TRBV5-1 and TRBJ2-3, the complete variable domain reads KAGVTQTPRYLIKTRGQQVTLSCSPISGHRSVSWYQQTPGQGLQFLFEYFSETQRNKGNFPGRFSGRQFSNSRSEMNVSTLELGDSALYLCASSRTGQGLTDTQYFGPGTRLTVL.

The CDR3 DNA reads TGTGCCAGCAGGAAGACACTGTCCACAGATACGCAGTATTTT. Its translation: CASRKTLSTDTQYF. The chain is built from TRBV2 and TRBJ2-3; D unresolved. V was pared by 6 bases and J by 2 bases, with 12 bases between. The CDR3 sequence is 14 residues long. Looked up from germline, CDR1 is SNHLY and CDR2 is FYNNEI.

The chain is built from TRBV19 and TRBJ1-1; no clear D gene. There are 13 residues in the CDR3. Germline CDR1 and CDR2: LNHDA and SQIVND (reference sequence). Trimming stripped 3 bases from V and 0 bases from J, with 5 bases between. The CDR3 nucleotides read TGTGCCAGTAGTATGTCCATGAACACTGAAGCTTTCTTT. Its translation is CASSMSMNTEAFF. Full variable domain (missing parts from reference TRBV19 and TRBJ1-1): DGGITQSPKYLFRKEGQNVTLSCEQNLNHDAMYWYRQDPGQGLRLIYYSQIVNDFQKGDIAEGYSVSREKKESFPLTVTSAQKNPTAFYLCASSMSMNTEAFFGQGTRLTVV.

CDR3 protein: CASRLAGADYNEQFF. In nucleotides, the CDR3 is TGCGCCAGCAGGCTAGCGGGAGCTGACTACAATGAGCAGTTCTTC. The chain couples TRBV10-2 to TRBJ2-1; 10 bases are a match to TRBD2. V trimming: 6 bases; J trimming: 3 bases; junction bases outside the gene matches: 5. The germline V gene has CDR1 WSHSY and CDR2 SAAADI. This CDR3 has 15 residues.

This chain uses TRBV7-2 with TRBJ2-5, with 9 bases aligning to TRBD2. V was clipped by 7 bases and J by 5 bases; unmatched bases: 8. The CDR3 is 14 amino acids. Germline lookup yields CDR1 SGHTA and CDR2 FQGNSA. CDR3 nucleotides: TGTGCCAGCACCCTGGTAGCGGGAGCGGAGACCCAGTACTTC. Protein: CASTLVAGAETQYF.

The J gene is TRBJ1-2, the V gene TRBV7-8, with D possibly being TRBD1 (5 bases). Germline V gene data show CDR1 as SGHVS and CDR2 as FQNEAQ. The CDR3 has 13 amino acids. The germline V and J ends were trimmed by 5 bases and 5 bases, with 12 bases remaining between them. CDR3 coding DNA: TGTGCCAGCAGCCCGACAGAAGATTATGGCTACACCTTC. Its translation is CASSPTEDYGYTF.

This chain links TRBV19 with TRBJ1-4, with 7 bases lining up with TRBD1. The CDR3 has 15 residues. V shed 10 bases, J shed 10 bases, and the junction held 18 bases outside the gene matches. CDR1 is LNHDA and CDR2 is SQIVND in the germline V gene (reference sequence). The CDR3 bases are TGTGCCACAAGCACCGGGACAGTCCGTTTGAGAAAACTGTTTTTT. Protein sequence: CATSTGTVRLRKLFF.

The chain is built from TRBV28 and TRBJ2-1; the match to TRBD2 covers 9 bases. V gave up 4 bases and J gave up 5 bases; unmatched junction bases: 15. Germline assignment: CDR1 MDHEN and CDR2 SYDVKM. The CDR3 is made up of 18 amino acids. The CDR3 loop is CASSSGGSGSIPDNEQFF. DNA of the CDR3: TGTGCCAGCAGTTCTGGGGGTAGCGGGAGTATTCCCGACAATGAGCAGTTCTTC.

The chain couples TRBV6-5 to TRBJ2-3; 11 nucleotides line up with TRBD1. Germline CDR1 and CDR2: MNHEY and SVGAGI. The CDR3 sequence is 16 residues long. Germline trimming cut 2 bases from V and 6 bases from J; bases unmatched to any gene: 7. CDR3 sequence reads: CASSYTGTGGMDTQYF. The CDR3, as DNA: TGTGCCAGCAGTTACACCGGGACAGGGGGAATGGATACGCAGTATTTT.

This chain links TRBV6-5 with TRBJ2-1, with 9 bases aligning to TRBD1. The CDR3 consists of 13 residues. The trim removed 10 bases at V and 7 bases at J, leaving 8 bases unmatched. Per germline, CDR1 MNHEY and CDR2 SVGAGI. The CDR3 protein is CATYRDRENEQFF. Here the CDR3 DNA reads TGTGCCACCTACCGGGACAGGGAAAATGAGCAGTTCTTC.

The chain has TRBV5-1 and TRBJ1-5; D is unclear. Looked up from germline, CDR1 is SGHRS and CDR2 is YFSETQ. Trimming stripped 4 bases from V and 2 bases from J, with 10 bases between. This CDR3 has 14 amino acids. CDR3 protein: CASSPSSGNQPQHF. CDR3 DNA: TGCGCCAGCAGCCCGAGTAGTGGCAATCAGCCCCAGCATTTT.

Comments on this clone: Compared with germline, one end of the junction differs, possibly owing to a read error. V usage is TRBV29-1 and J usage is TRBJ2-7, with a possible D match to TRBD2 (6 bases). This CDR3 spans 14 amino acids. Germline-derived CDR1 and CDR2 are SQVTM and ANQGSEA. As DNA, the CDR3 is TGCAGCGTCTCACCGGGACTCCACTCCCACGAGCAGTACTTC. Protein sequence: CSVSPGLHSHEQYF.

The chain uses TRBV6-1 and TRBJ2-5; TRBD1 matches at 9 bases. The CDR3 has 15 residues. V shed 4 bases, J shed 4 bases, and the junction held 7 bases outside the gene matches. The germline V gene has CDR1 MNHNS and CDR2 SASEGT. The CDR3 spells CASSGFTGGAETQYF. For the CDR3, the DNA is TGTGCCAGCAGTGGCTTCACAGGGGGCGCAGAGACCCAGTACTTC.

The V gene is TRBV4-1, the J gene TRBJ1-2, with 7 positions matching TRBD1. The CDR3 contains 15 residues. The J segment lost 4 bases and the V segment lost 7 bases, leaving 12 bases of the junction unmatched. Germline assignment: CDR1 MGHRA and CDR2 YSYEKL. CDR3 nucleotide sequence: TGCGCCAGCACCTCCCCGGGACAGCCGAGCTATGGCTACACCTTC. Its protein is CASTSPGQPSYGYTF.

This rearrangement joins TRBV10-3 to TRBJ2-7, with 7 bases identical to TRBD1. Germline trimming cut 0 bases from V and 1 base from J; bases unmatched to any gene: 0. CDR3 length: 14 residues. The germline gives CDR1 ENHRY, CDR2 SYGVKD. The CDR3 DNA reads TGTGCCATCAGTGAGTCGACAGGGTCCTACGAGCAGTACTTC. Its protein is CAISESTGSYEQYF.

The chain is built from TRBV6-5 and TRBJ2-7, with 8 bases lining up with TRBD1. This CDR3 spans 15 amino acids. Per germline, CDR1 MNHEY and CDR2 SVGAGI. Trimming at V came to 2 bases and at J to 6 bases, leaving 9 bases not matched to a gene. The CDR3 reads CASSYGRTGISEQYF. The CDR3 bases are TGTGCCAGCAGTTACGGCAGGACAGGGATTAGCGAGCAGTACTTC.

V and J are TRBV10-3 and TRBJ2-1; 8 positions match TRBD2. Germline V gene data show CDR1 as ENHRY and CDR2 as SYGVKD. After removal of 3 bases from V and 6 bases from J, the junction contained 7 bases not matched to a gene. The CDR3 spans 15 residues. The CDR3 loop reads CAISELSGIGNEQFF. The CDR3 DNA follows: TGTGCCATCAGTGAACTTAGCGGGATCGGCAATGAGCAGTTCTTC.

The chain employs TRBV4-1 and TRBJ1-5; 11 nucleotides agree with TRBD1. The V gene end was trimmed by 4 bases and the J gene end by 11 bases; junction bases not matched to a gene: 16. Germline CDR1 MGHRA, CDR2 YSYEKL. CDR3 length: 17 residues. The CDR3 nucleotides read TGCGCCAGCAGCCCTAACTCCTTCGGACAGGGGGCAGGGGCCCAGCATTTT. It encodes CASSPNSFGQGAGAQHF.

Points on this clone: Other DNA sequences within the sample encode an identical CDR3. The chain has TRBV6-4 and TRBJ2-3, with D possibly being TRBD2 (7 bases). V lost 0 bases and J 2 bases, leaving 9 bases between the germline ends. The CDR3 consists of 15 residues. The germline gives CDR1 MRHNA, CDR2 SNTAGT. The DNA for the CDR3 is TGTGCCAGCAGTGACTCGGGGGGGGCCACAGATACGCAGTATTTT. It yields the protein CASSDSGGATDTQYF.

CDR3 bases: TGTGCCACCATTGATTACGGGGGGGCCAGAGAGACCCAGTACTTC. Translated: CATIDYGGARETQYF. This chain uses TRBV15 with TRBJ2-5; TRBD2 matches at 8 bases. Germline V lookup: CDR1 LNHNV, CDR2 YYDKDF (reference sequence). Trimming took 7 bases from V and 4 from J; bases not matched to a gene: 11. The CDR3 has 15 amino acids.

The chain recombines TRBV5-1 with TRBJ1-3; D is unresolved. The germline V gene encodes CDR1 SGHRS and CDR2 YFSETQ. V lost 0 bases and J 0 bases, leaving 4 bases between the germline ends. This CDR3 contains 14 residues. This chain's CDR3 is CASSLDNSGNTIYF. The CDR3 DNA is TGCGCCAGCAGCTTGGACAACTCTGGAAACACCATATATTTT.

The V gene is TRBV5-1, the J gene TRBJ2-7, with 11 bases aligning to TRBD2. V shed 0 bases, J shed 2 bases, and the junction held 4 bases outside the gene matches. The germline CDR1 and CDR2 sequences are SGHRS and YFSETQ. The CDR3 totals 16 residues. Here the CDR3 reads CASSLGLAGSAYEQYF. The CDR3 DNA reads TGCGCCAGCAGCTTGGGACTAGCGGGGAGCGCCTACGAGCAGTACTTC.

V usage is TRBV4-2 and J usage is TRBJ2-3; 8 bases are a match to TRBD2. V dropped 0 bases and J dropped 4; count of bases not matched to a gene: 6. There are 16 residues in the CDR3. Germline CDR1 reads LGHNA; CDR2 reads YNFKEQ. The CDR3 protein is CASSQDGLASPDTQYF. The DNA for the CDR3 is TGTGCCAGCAGCCAAGATGGACTAGCCAGCCCAGATACGCAGTATTTT.

This rearrangement joins TRBV5-1 to TRBJ1-6; D call uncertain. The germline CDR1 and CDR2 sequences are SGHRS and YFSETQ. Trimming shortened V by 2 bases and J by 9 bases, and 12 bases separated the two germline ends. The CDR3 is 14 residues long. The CDR3 DNA is TGCGCCAGCAGCTTTCAAGACGGCGGTTCACCCCTCCACTTT. This gives the protein CASSFQDGGSPLHF.

This chain joins TRBV7-9 and TRBJ2-7, with 7 bases aligning to TRBD2. The V gene's germline CDR1 is SEHNR and CDR2 FQNEAQ (reference sequence). CDR3 length: 12 residues. Trimming took 0 bases from V and 12 from J; bases not matched to a gene: 5. The CDR3 DNA sequence: TGTGCCAGCAGCTTAGCTGGCGGGAGCCCGTACTTC. Its translation: CASSLAGGSPYF.

The chain recombines TRBV5-1 with TRBJ2-3, with 10 bases lining up with TRBD2. Looked up from germline, CDR1 is SGHRS and CDR2 is YFSETQ. V lost 0 bases and J lost 4; bases outside the gene matches: 5. CDR3 length equals 16 residues. Here the CDR3 reads CASSLDSGGASDTQYF. CDR3 sequence (DNA): TGCGCCAGCAGCTTGGACAGCGGGGGGGCTTCAGATACGCAGTATTTT.

Remarks on this clone: This sample includes further DNA sequences coding for the same CDR3. This chain links TRBV18 with TRBJ1-5; D remains ambiguous. Germline assignment: CDR1 KGHSH and CDR2 LQKENI. Trimming cost V 3 bases and J 5 bases, with 8 bases left between them. This CDR3 has 13 amino acids. The chain's CDR3 is CASSPGRDQPQHF. The CDR3 bases are TGTGCCAGCTCACCCGGTCGGGATCAGCCCCAGCATTTT.

The chain joins TRBV10-2 to TRBJ1-1, with 7 nucleotides matching TRBD1. Germline V gene sequence: CDR1 WSHSY, CDR2 SAAADI. J lost 0 bases, V lost 2 bases, and 3 bases had no gene match. The CDR3 covers 15 residues. CDR3 coding DNA: TGCGCCAGCAGTGAGATGGGACAGATGAACACTGAAGCTTTCTTT. Amino acid sequence: CASSEMGQMNTEAFF.

The chain joins TRBV6-5 to TRBJ2-5; D is unclear. CDR3 length: 13 amino acids. Germline CDR1 MNHEY, CDR2 SVGAGI. Trimming removed 8 bases at V and 5 bases at J, with 15 bases between. The CDR3 is CASSYSILETQYF. The CDR3 DNA sequence: TGTGCCAGCTCCTACAGTATTCTGGAGACCCAGTACTTC.

This rearrangement joins TRBV27 to TRBJ2-7; tentative D call: TRBD1 (6 bases). The CDR3 is made up of 15 amino acids. Trimming pared 6 bases from V and 5 bases from J, leaving 20 bases between. Germline assignment: CDR1 MNHEY and CDR2 SMNVEV (reference sequence). As DNA, the CDR3 is TGTGCCAGCAGCCCCAGGGCAGGGGTAAGCCACGAGCAGTACTTC. Its translation is CASSPRAGVSHEQYF.